The next 30 T cell receptor beta chains were all read from a single sample in a study of T cell responses to AZD1222 COVID-19 vaccine. The repertoire was sequenced with immunoSEQ multiplex PCR; TCRdb's copy has only in-frame clones and lacks some. The sample records 100,000 to 120,000 clones, around 85% being singletons. The sequencing used peripheral blood, collected on day 0 of AZD1222 vaccination. The receptors derive from an adult in good health.

This chain uses TRBV24-1 with TRBJ2-1; D may be TRBD1 or TRBD2 (5 bases each). Germline V gene sequence: CDR1 KGHDR, CDR2 SFDVKD. V lost 3 bases and J 8 bases, leaving 19 bases between the germline ends. CDR3 length: 16 amino acids. The CDR3 sequence is CATSDPGASRTHEQFF. The CDR3 DNA sequence: TGTGCCACCAGTGATCCCGGGGCTAGTAGAACGCATGAGCAGTTCTTC.

The V call is TRBV28, the J call TRBJ2-7, with D possibly TRBD1 on 5 matching bases. The CDR3 extends over 12 amino acids. Trimming removed 3 bases from V and 4 bases from J, with 7 bases in between. Germline CDR1 is MDHEN and CDR2 is SYDVKM. The CDR3 bases are TGTGCCAGCAGTTTCAGGGTTTACGAGCAGTACTTC. Encoded protein: CASSFRVYEQYF.

This clone was picked up many times. The rearrangement links TRBV29-1 to TRBJ2-7, with TRBD2 matching over 10 bases. J lost 2 bases, V lost 4 bases, and 5 bases had no gene match. Germline CDR1 SQVTM, CDR2 ANQGSEA. CDR3 length equals 14 residues. CDR3 DNA: TGCAGCGTTGTTTATGGGACTAGCGCCTACGAGCAGTACTTC. It codes for CSVVYGTSAYEQYF.

The chain couples TRBV23-1 to TRBJ1-3, with no clear D. TRBV23-1 falls under the ORF class, with uncertain function. The CDR3 is 13 amino acids. The V and J ends lost 2 bases and 4 bases respectively, with 6 bases between them. This chain's CDR3 is CASSQGLGNTIYF. In nucleotides, the CDR3 is TGCGCCAGCAGTCAAGGATTAGGAAACACCATATATTTT.

The chain's CDR3 is CASSSGSSTDTQYF. In DNA, the CDR3 is TGTGCCAGCAGCTCCGGATCTAGCACAGATACGCAGTATTTT. The chain combines TRBV7-2 with TRBJ2-3, with unresolved D. This CDR3 has 14 amino acids. The germline V gene encodes CDR1 SGHTA and CDR2 FQGNSA. With 4 bases removed from V and 0 bases from J, the gap between germline ends came to 8 bases. Variable domain in full (rest from reference TRBV7-2 and TRBJ2-3): GAGVSQSPSNKVTEKGKDVELRCDPISGHTALYWYRQSLGQGLEFLIYFQGNSAPDKSGLPSDRFSAERTGGSVSTLTIQRTQQEDSAVYLCASSSGSSTDTQYFGPGTRLTVL.

The V call is TRBV6-5, the J call TRBJ2-2, with 11 positions matching TRBD2. The CDR3 totals 16 residues. CDR1 is MNHEY, CDR2 SVGAGI, per germline. Germline trimming cut 2 bases from V and 11 bases from J; bases unmatched to any gene: 10. Here the CDR3 DNA reads TGTGCCAGCAGTTACGTAGGGCTAGCGGGGGGCGGAGAGCTGTTTTTT. This sequence encodes CASSYVGLAGGGELFF.

This chain links TRBV19 with TRBJ2-2; 10 bases map to TRBD1. Trimming took 10 bases from V and 3 from J; bases not matched to a gene: 8. Germline V gene sequence: CDR1 LNHDA, CDR2 SQIVND (reference sequence). This CDR3 contains 15 residues. CDR3 bases: TGTGCCACGAAAACCGGGACAGGGGACACCGGGGAGCTGTTTTTT. As protein: CATKTGTGDTGELFF.

The rearrangement uses TRBV6-5 and TRBJ2-7; a possible D gene is TRBD2 (5 bases). The germline V gene encodes CDR1 MNHEY and CDR2 SVGAGI. Trimming took 2 bases from V and 1 from J, leaving 12 bases between them. CDR3 length: 15 residues. DNA of the CDR3: TGTGCCAGCAGTTACGAAATTTCGGGGTCCTACGAGCAGTACTTC. It yields the protein CASSYEISGSYEQYF.

This clone was seen just once. The chain links TRBV11-2 to TRBJ2-6, with unresolved D. In germline, CDR1 is SGHAT, CDR2 FQNNGV. Trimming stripped 5 bases from V and 3 bases from J, with 14 bases between. The CDR3 is made up of 16 amino acids. Written as DNA, the CDR3 is TGTGCCAGCAGCCCACTAATGGGCGATGGGGCCAACGTCCTGACTTTC. It is translated as CASSPLMGDGANVLTF.

The chain links TRBV25-1 to TRBJ2-2, with 9 bases lining up with TRBD2. The CDR3 is 14 amino acids. Germline V gives CDR1 MGHDK, CDR2 SYGVNS. V gave up 10 bases and J gave up 5 bases; unmatched junction bases: 8. The CDR3 coding sequence is TGTGCCAACAAAAGCGGGAGGTGGACCGGGGAGCTGTTTTTT. This gives the protein CANKSGRWTGELFF.

In its sample, this clone was seen a few times. The rearrangement uses TRBV20-1 and TRBJ2-7; tentatively, D is TRBD1 (5 bases). Trimming removed 3 bases at V and 3 bases at J, with 9 bases between. The CDR3 consists of 12 residues. Germline CDR1 is DFQATT and CDR2 is SNEGSKA (reference sequence). CDR3 nucleotides: TGCAGTGCTAGTACGGACATCTACGAGCAGTACTTC. It translates to CSASTDIYEQYF.

This sequence joins TRBV6-6 and TRBJ1-4; D perhaps matches TRBD1 (5 bases). Looked up from germline, CDR1 is MNHNY and CDR2 is SVGAGI (reference sequence). Deletions cut 5 bases from V and 5 bases from J, with 15 bases between. The CDR3 consists of 15 residues. CDR3 nucleotide sequence: TGTGCCAGCAGTGCCAGGGATAGAAGGAATGAAAAACTGTTTTTT. This encodes CASSARDRRNEKLFF.

The CDR3 loop reads CASSPTRDTQYF. The CDR3 DNA reads TGCGCCAGCAGCCCTACTAGAGATACGCAGTATTTT. This rearrangement joins TRBV5-1 to TRBJ2-3; tentatively, D is TRBD2 (5 bases). V was pared by 4 bases and J by 5 bases, with 8 bases between. CDR3 length: 12 amino acids. Germline loops: CDR1 SGHRS, CDR2 YFSETQ.

The chain is built from TRBV7-2 and TRBJ1-6, with a possible D match to TRBD1 (5 bases). Trimming cost V 4 bases and J 7 bases, with 17 bases left between them. The CDR3 extends over 16 amino acids. Germline assignment: CDR1 SGHTA and CDR2 FQGNSA. The CDR3 DNA reads TGTGCCAGCAGCTGGGAAACCCGGGGCTCCAATTCACCCCTCCACTTT. Its protein product is CASSWETRGSNSPLHF.

This chain links TRBV9 with TRBJ2-7; D unclear. The CDR3 length is 17 residues. V lost 0 bases, J lost 2 bases, and 18 bases lay in between. Germline CDR1 SGDLS, CDR2 YYNGEE. This CDR3 reads CASSVALEKPGPYEQYF. DNA for the CDR3: TGTGCCAGCAGCGTAGCTTTGGAGAAACCTGGTCCCTACGAGCAGTACTTC.

This chain links TRBV2 with TRBJ2-1; 7 bases line up with TRBD2. J lost 3 bases, V lost 2 bases, and 4 bases had no gene match. In germline, CDR1 is SNHLY, CDR2 FYNNEI. This CDR3 is 15 amino acids long. DNA for the CDR3: TGTGCCAGCAGTGAACGGACTAGGAACTACAATGAGCAGTTCTTC. Its protein product is CASSERTRNYNEQFF.

The chain recombines TRBV28 with TRBJ1-4, with D perhaps matching TRBD1 (6 bases). CDR1 is MDHEN and CDR2 is SYDVKM in the germline V gene. The CDR3 covers 14 residues. Trimming stripped 0 bases from V and 5 bases from J, with 7 bases between. Here the CDR3 reads CASSLWQGNEKLFF. The DNA of the CDR3 is TGTGCCAGCAGTTTATGGCAGGGGAATGAAAAACTGTTTTTT.

The chain uses TRBV4-3 and TRBJ2-3; the match to TRBD2 covers 7 bases. The CDR3 runs to 16 residues. CDR1 is LGHNA and CDR2 is YSLEER in the germline V gene. Unmatched junction bases numbered 4, after V lost 0 bases and J lost 1 base. Here the CDR3 reads CASSQDPSGGTDTQYF. DNA for the CDR3: TGCGCCAGCAGCCAAGATCCTAGCGGTGGCACAGATACGCAGTATTTT.

This chain connects TRBV7-2 to TRBJ2-1; TRBD1 aligns across 8 bases. From germline, CDR1 is SGHTA and CDR2 FQGNSA. The CDR3 is 16 amino acids. V was pared by 6 bases and J by 3 bases, with 10 bases of the junction left unmatched. CDR3 sequence reads: CASRRDRGRGYNEQFF. The CDR3 region has the DNA TGTGCCAGCAGACGCGACAGGGGTCGCGGCTACAATGAGCAGTTCTTC.

The chain uses TRBV18 and TRBJ1-1; D is uncertain. V shed 4 bases and J shed 1 base, with 10 bases lying between them. CDR1 is KGHSH, CDR2 LQKENI, per germline. The CDR3 covers 14 residues. The CDR3 region has the DNA TGTGCCAGCTCACAGGGAGGGAAGAACACTGAAGCTTTCTTT. This translates into CASSQGGKNTEAFF.

In its sample, this clone was seen once. J is TRBJ2-3 and V is TRBV3-1 (or the pseudogene TRBV3-2); 11 bases agree with TRBD2. The CDR3 extends over 17 amino acids. CDR1 and CDR2 (germline): LGHDT, YNNKEL (reference sequence). The ends lost 1 base at V and 0 bases at J; junction bases unmatched: 3. The DNA of the CDR3 is TGTGCCAGCAGCCAAGGGTCTAGCGGGGGGAGCACAGATACGCAGTATTTT. It is translated as CASSQGSSGGSTDTQYF.

Here the CDR3 reads CASSPTGGGNTEAFF. The CDR3 DNA is TGTGCCAGCTCACCAACGGGGGGTGGGAACACTGAAGCTTTCTTT. V usage is TRBV18 and J usage is TRBJ1-1, with D tentatively TRBD1 (5 bases). The V end lost 2 bases, the J end lost 1 base, and 11 bases lay between the germline ends. Looked up from germline, CDR1 is KGHSH and CDR2 is LQKENI. CDR3 length: 15 amino acids. The full variable domain, its missing parts supplied by reference TRBV18 and TRBJ1-1, is NAGVMQNPRHLVRRRGQEARLRCSPMKGHSHVYWYRQLPEEGLKFMVYLQKENIIDESGMPKERFSAEFPKEGPSILRIQQVVRGDSAAYFCASSPTGGGNTEAFFGQGTRLTVV.

The count of this clone is one. The chain combines TRBV11-2 with TRBJ2-2; 11 positions match TRBD1. The ends lost 7 bases at V and 6 bases at J; junction bases unmatched: 7. This CDR3 region has 15 residues. Germline lookup yields CDR1 SGHAT and CDR2 FQNNGV. CDR3 nucleotides: TGTGCCAGCAAAAGGACAGGGGGCGTCGCCGGGGAGCTGTTTTTT. This encodes CASKRTGGVAGELFF.

The table lists this clone with a count of one. This chain uses TRBV9 with TRBJ2-3, with 9 bases fitting TRBD2. Germline CDR1 reads SGDLS; CDR2 reads YYNGEE. The CDR3 is 16 amino acids. V lost 4 bases to trimming and J lost 2 bases; unmatched junction nucleotides: 8. The CDR3 bases are TGTGCCAGCAGCACACGGACTAGCGTAAACACAGATACGCAGTATTTT. This encodes CASSTRTSVNTDTQYF.

This chain joins TRBV7-9 and TRBJ1-1; the D gene is possibly TRBD1 (5 bases). V was clipped by 5 bases and J by 0 bases, with 16 bases between them. In germline, CDR1 is SEHNR, CDR2 FQNEAQ (reference sequence). The CDR3 is made up of 16 amino acids. CDR3 sequence reads: CASSPHGGALNTEAFF. The CDR3 DNA is TGTGCCAGCAGCCCCCATGGGGGTGCCTTGAACACTGAAGCTTTCTTT.

This rearrangement joins TRBV3-1 (or the pseudogene TRBV3-2) to TRBJ1-1; the D gene is possibly TRBD1 (6 bases). Trimming took off 4 bases at V and 3 bases at J, with 12 bases between the two ends. CDR3 size: 14 residues. The germline V gene has CDR1 LGHDT and CDR2 YNNKEL (reference sequence). The CDR3 DNA is TGTGCCAGCAGCCTCCAGGGGAGGTACACTGAAGCTTTCTTT. This translates into CASSLQGRYTEAFF.

V and J are TRBV28 and TRBJ2-5; D uncertain. The length of the CDR3 is 12 residues. Trimming took 5 bases from V and 5 from J, leaving 9 bases between them. CDR1 is MDHEN and CDR2 is SYDVKM in the germline V gene. In DNA, the CDR3 is TGTGCCAGCAGTAGTAGTTTGGAGACCCAGTACTTC. It translates to CASSSSLETQYF.

The chain uses TRBV19 and TRBJ2-2; TRBD1 aligns across 10 bases. Germline assignment: CDR1 LNHDA and CDR2 SQIVND (reference sequence). The CDR3 is made up of 16 amino acids. Germline trimming cut 1 base from V and 7 bases from J; bases unmatched to any gene: 6. CDR3 DNA: TGTGCCAGTAGTATAGTAGGGACAGGGGCGGGCGGGGAGCTGTTTTTT. It specifies CASSIVGTGAGGELFF.

The chain carries TRBV5-1 and TRBJ1-4; TRBD1 might be the D (5 bases). Germline V gives CDR1 SGHRS, CDR2 YFSETQ. V was cut by 3 bases and J by 10 bases, with 25 bases left in between. The CDR3 extends over 17 amino acids. DNA of the CDR3: TGCGCCAGCAGCTCACGTCCTCTCGGGGCCAGTGTGGGAAAACTGTTTTTT. Translated, it gives CASSSRPLGASVGKLFF. The full variable domain, with the rest looked up from reference TRBV5-1 and TRBJ1-4, is KAGVTQTPRYLIKTRGQQVTLSCSPISGHRSVSWYQQTPGQGLQFLFEYFSETQRNKGNFPGRFSGRQFSNSRSEMNVSTLELGDSALYLCASSSRPLGASVGKLFFGSGTQLSVL.

The chain has TRBV27 and TRBJ1-1; 8 bases map to TRBD1. The CDR3 spans 14 residues. Per the germline V gene, CDR1 is MNHEY and CDR2 is SMNVEV (reference sequence). Trimming removed 5 bases from V and 2 bases from J; junction bases left unmatched: 4. As DNA, the CDR3 is TGTGCCAGCAGTGCGACAGGGGTAAACACTGAAGCTTTCTTT. This codes for CASSATGVNTEAFF.